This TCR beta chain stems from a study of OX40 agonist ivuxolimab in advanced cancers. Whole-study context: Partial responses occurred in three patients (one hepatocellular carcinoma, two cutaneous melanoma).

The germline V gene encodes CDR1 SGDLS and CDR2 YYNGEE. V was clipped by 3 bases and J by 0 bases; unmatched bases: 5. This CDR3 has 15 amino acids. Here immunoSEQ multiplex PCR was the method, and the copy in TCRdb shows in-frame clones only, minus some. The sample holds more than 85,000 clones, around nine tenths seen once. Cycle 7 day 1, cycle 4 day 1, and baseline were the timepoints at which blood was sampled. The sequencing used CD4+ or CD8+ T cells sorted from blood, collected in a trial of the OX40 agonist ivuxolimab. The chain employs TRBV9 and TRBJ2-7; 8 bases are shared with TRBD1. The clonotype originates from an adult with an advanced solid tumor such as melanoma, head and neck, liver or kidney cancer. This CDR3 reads CASSARGTGSYEQYF. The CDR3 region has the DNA TGTGCCAGCAGCGCCCGTGGGACAGGCTCCTACGAGCAGTACTTC.